The 13 T cell receptor beta chains reported below all come from one sample, sequenced in a study of cytomegalovirus exposure and HLA in healthy donors. Sequencing was performed with immunoSEQ multiplex PCR; in TCRdb, only in-frame clones are kept and a portion is missing. Of 90,000 to 100,000 clones in the sample, approximately 88% were seen once. Sequencing input: PBMCs. The receptor source for this set is a woman aged 30 to 39 in good health and CMV-seronegative.

For the CDR3, the DNA is TGTGCCAGCATAGGGGGAGTCTACGAGCAGTACTTC. Protein: CASIGGVYEQYF. V usage is TRBV6-1 and J usage is TRBJ2-7; a possible D gene is TRBD1 (6 bases). The CDR3 is 12 amino acids. The V gene's germline CDR1 is MNHNS and CDR2 SASEGT. V lost 7 bases to trimming and J lost 3 bases, with 10 bases between them.

The CDR3, as DNA: TGTGCCAGCAGTTGGACTAGCGGGGCTTACGAGCAGTACTTC. Its translation: CASSWTSGAYEQYF. The chain joins TRBV6-6 to TRBJ2-7, with 12 bases matching TRBD2. The trim removed 4 bases at V and 4 bases at J, leaving 2 bases unmatched. Germline V gene lookup returns CDR1 MNHNY and CDR2 SVGAGI (reference sequence). CDR3 length equals 14 residues.

This sequence joins TRBV13 and TRBJ2-7, with D possibly matching TRBD1 (6 bases). The CDR3 length is 13 residues. Germline CDR1 and CDR2: PRHDT and FYEKMQ (reference sequence). V was trimmed by 5 bases and J by 3 bases, leaving 11 bases between them. CDR3 sequence: CASSKGQRYEQYF. CDR3 coding DNA: TGTGCCAGCAGCAAAGGACAGCGCTACGAGCAGTACTTC.

The rearrangement links TRBV19 to TRBJ1-1, with D possibly being TRBD1 (6 bases). The CDR3 loop spans 12 amino acids. Per germline, CDR1 LNHDA and CDR2 SQIVND (reference sequence). Between the trimmed V and J ends, which lost 10 bases and 4 bases, there was a span of 13 bases. Here the CDR3 reads CATNNRVTEAFF. CDR3 in DNA: TGTGCCACTAATAACAGGGTCACTGAAGCTTTCTTT. Based on the CDR3 plus reference TRBV19 and TRBJ1-1, the full variable domain is DGGITQSPKYLFRKEGQNVTLSCEQNLNHDAMYWYRQDPGQGLRLIYYSQIVNDFQKGDIAEGYSVSREKKESFPLTVTSAQKNPTAFYLCATNNRVTEAFFGQGTRLTVV.

This clone showed up just once. This chain joins TRBV13 and TRBJ2-5, with TRBD1 matching 7 bases. Germline loops: CDR1 PRHDT, CDR2 FYEKMQ (reference sequence). The CDR3 sequence is 15 residues long. Trimming at V came to 4 bases and at J to 3 bases, leaving 8 bases not matched to a gene. CDR3 residues: CASSYPGQMKETQYF. The CDR3 region has the DNA TGTGCCAGCAGCTACCCGGGACAGATGAAAGAGACCCAGTACTTC.

The rearrangement links TRBV21-1 to TRBJ2-7; TRBD1 is the table's D call, not checked against the DNA. TRBV21-1 is a pseudogene. This CDR3 has 15 amino acids. This CDR3 reads CASSTNNSYTYEQYF. The DNA for the CDR3 is TGTGCCAGCAGTACAAACAACAGTTATACCTACGAGCAGTACTTC.

The rearrangement uses TRBV7-2 and TRBJ2-1; 7 bases map to TRBD2. The CDR3 contains 14 residues. The germline CDR1 and CDR2 sequences are SGHTA and FQGNSA. With V trimmed by 8 bases and J by 6 bases, 10 bases remained unmatched. The CDR3 DNA reads as TGTGCCAGCGGGGGTCGTATAGCGGGCAATGAGCAGTTCTTC. This encodes CASGGRIAGNEQFF.

This clone came up once. V is TRBV6-1 and J is TRBJ2-5, with TRBD2 as a possible D gene (5 bases). The CDR3 loop spans 13 amino acids. Germline CDR1 is MNHNS and CDR2 is SASEGT. The ends were cut back, 4 bases at V and 4 bases at J, with 10 bases in the middle. The CDR3 loop reads CASSAGIRETQYF. In nucleotides, the CDR3 is TGTGCCAGCAGTGCCGGGATACGAGAGACCCAGTACTTC.

In its sample, this clone was seen once. The genes are TRBV7-3 and TRBJ2-6, with TRBD1 matching 7 bases. J lost 3 bases, V lost 5 bases, and 10 bases had no gene match. CDR1 SGHTA and CDR2 FQGTGA come from the germline V gene. CDR3 length: 17 residues. CDR3 bases: TGTGCCAGCAGCCCCACGACAGGGCGGAGTGGGGCCAACGTCCTGACTTTC. Its translation is CASSPTTGRSGANVLTF.

The genes are TRBV5-6 and TRBJ2-3, with D tentatively TRBD2 (5 bases). This CDR3 has 16 amino acids. Germline V gene sequence: CDR1 SGHDT, CDR2 YYEEEE. V was pared by 2 bases and J by 2 bases, with 15 bases between. The CDR3: CASSLSTKLLTDTQYF. The CDR3 DNA reads TGTGCCAGCAGCTTATCGACTAAACTCCTCACAGATACGCAGTATTTT.

The genes are TRBV4-2 and TRBJ2-1, with TRBD2 matching over 10 bases. V lost 0 bases and J lost 8; bases outside the gene matches: 1. Germline V CDR1 and CDR2: LGHNA, YNFKEQ. This CDR3 has 14 amino acids. CDR3 nucleotides: TGTGCCAGCAGCCAAGAGGGACTAGCGTATGAGCAGTTCTTC. It encodes CASSQEGLAYEQFF.

This chain uses TRBV18 with TRBJ2-7; 9 positions agree with TRBD1. With 6 bases clipped from V and 5 bases from J, the junction kept 8 bases outside the gene matches. Germline CDR1 KGHSH, CDR2 LQKENI. CDR3 length: 14 residues. Written as DNA, the CDR3 is TGTGCCAGCTCTACCGGGACAGGGATGAACGAGCAGTACTTC. Translating gives CASSTGTGMNEQYF. Full variable domain (remainder filled in from reference TRBV18 and TRBJ2-7): NAGVMQNPRHLVRRRGQEARLRCSPMKGHSHVYWYRQLPEEGLKFMVYLQKENIIDESGMPKERFSAEFPKEGPSILRIQQVVRGDSAAYFCASSTGTGMNEQYFGPGTRLTVT.

The J gene is TRBJ2-2, the V gene TRBV27; no clear D gene. Germline V gene sequence: CDR1 MNHEY, CDR2 SMNVEV (reference sequence). V shed 6 bases and J shed 6 bases, with 17 bases lying between them. The CDR3 loop spans 15 amino acids. CDR3 sequence (DNA): TGTGCCAGCAGCTCCGCTAGTGTACCAGCCGGGGAGCTGTTTTTT. This gives the protein CASSSASVPAGELFF.